This T cell receptor (beta chain) was obtained from a study of blood T cell repertoires in COVID-19. This CDR3 comprises 14 residues. V lost 7 bases to trimming and J lost 2 bases; unmatched junction nucleotides: 8. Germline V gene lookup returns CDR1 SGHDT and CDR2 YYEEEE. In the original processing: Using reference gene primer amplification, nucleated cell counts were estimated. Sequencing used immunoSEQ multiplex PCR; TCRdb keeps in-frame clones, though not all of them. The DNA was the basis for D and trimming; V, J and clone size are from that table. The sample has 300,000 to 400,000 clones; approximately 86% are singletons.

The rearrangement links TRBV5-6 to TRBJ2-5, with 7 bases that match TRBD2. The receptor's source is an older woman with COVID-19, enrolled during active disease. The specimen was peripheral blood. The CDR3 DNA is TGTGCCAGCTCTTTGGGAGGGGATCAAGAGACCCAGTACTTC. It specifies CASSLGGDQETQYF.